The 21 T cell receptor beta chains given below trace back to one sample, sequenced in a study of blood T cell repertoires in COVID-19. TCRdb's copy holds only in-frame clones and misses some; the assay was immunoSEQ multiplex PCR. The sample records 250,000 to 300,000 clones, 80% to 90% being singletons. The specimen was peripheral blood. The receptors stem from a woman in her sixties or seventies with acute or convalescent COVID-19.

CDR3 region: CASSQGEALNQPQHF. For the CDR3, the DNA is TGTGCCAGCAGCCAAGGCGAGGCACTCAATCAGCCCCAGCATTTT. V gene TRBV3-1 (or the pseudogene TRBV3-2) combines with J gene TRBJ1-5; D call uncertain. Trimming removed 1 base from V and 3 bases from J, with 10 bases in between. CDR1 is LGHDT, CDR2 YNNKEL, per germline (reference sequence). The CDR3 has 15 residues.

This clone appeared a single time. The DNA for the CDR3 is TGCGCCAGCAGCGTCCGACAGGGCCCCAACACCGGGGAGCTGTTTTTT. It encodes CASSVRQGPNTGELFF. The chain recombines TRBV4-1 with TRBJ2-2; 7 positions agree with TRBD1. Looked up from germline, CDR1 is MGHRA and CDR2 is YSYEKL. Trimming removed 5 bases from V and 2 bases from J; junction bases left unmatched: 8. The CDR3 loop spans 16 amino acids.

The chain combines TRBV12-3 or TRBV12-4 with TRBJ2-3; no clear D gene. The length of the CDR3 is 13 residues. Trimming shortened V by 3 bases and J by 4 bases, and 8 bases separated the two germline ends. The DNA of the CDR3 is TGTGCCAGCAGTTTCTCGTCTTCAGATACGCAGTATTTT. Translated: CASSFSSSDTQYF.

This rearrangement joins TRBV4-1 to TRBJ2-7; TRBD1 matches at 7 bases. The CDR3 extends over 14 amino acids. CDR1 is MGHRA, CDR2 YSYEKL, per germline. J lost 3 bases, V lost 3 bases, and 5 bases had no gene match. As DNA, the CDR3 is TGCGCCAGCAGCCACTACGGGACAGACTACGAGCAGTACTTC. It translates to CASSHYGTDYEQYF.

The V call is TRBV19, the J call TRBJ1-5, with TRBD1 as a possible D gene (6 bases). The V and J ends lost 2 bases and 4 bases respectively, with 9 bases between them. The V gene's germline CDR1 is LNHDA and CDR2 SQIVND (reference sequence). The CDR3 is made up of 14 amino acids. The CDR3 DNA is TGTGCCAGTAGTATAATTCAGGGGAATCAGCCCCAGCATTTT. The encoded protein is CASSIIQGNQPQHF.

The chain is built from TRBV7-8 and TRBJ2-1; D not certain. Germline CDR1 is SGHVS and CDR2 is FQNEAQ. CDR3 length: 12 residues. The V and J ends lost 1 base and 8 bases respectively, with 6 bases between them. The CDR3 sequence is CASSLVSDEQFF. CDR3 bases: TGTGCCAGCAGCTTAGTTTCGGATGAGCAGTTCTTC.

This clone was counted between two and nine times. The chain recombines TRBV7-9 with TRBJ1-2; D might be TRBD1 (5 bases). Germline CDR1 reads SEHNR; CDR2 reads FQNEAQ (reference sequence). Trimming cost V 5 bases and J 4 bases, with 20 bases left between them. There are 16 residues in the CDR3. CDR3 protein: CASSPRSPGRSYGYTF. The CDR3 nucleotides are TGTGCCAGCAGCCCCCGAAGCCCAGGGCGTAGCTATGGCTACACCTTC. Full variable domain (rest looked up from reference TRBV7-9 and TRBJ1-2): DTGVSQNPRHKITKRGQNVTFRCDPISEHNRLYWYRQTLGQGPEFLTYFQNEAQLEKSRLLSDRFSAERPKGSFSTLEIQRTEQGDSAMYLCASSPRSPGRSYGYTFGSGTRLTVV.

The chain combines TRBV7-9 with TRBJ1-1; D unclear. Germline assignment: CDR1 SEHNR and CDR2 FQNEAQ (reference sequence). This CDR3 comprises 15 residues. V lost 5 bases, J lost 10 bases, and 23 bases lay in between. Here the CDR3 DNA reads TGTGCCAGCAGCACCGGGAGTTATTTCCTTGGTGGAGCTTTCTTT. This codes for CASSTGSYFLGGAFF.

The genes are TRBV11-2 and TRBJ1-2; D remains unclear. CDR3 length equals 14 residues. V lost 4 bases to trimming and J lost 6 bases, with 15 bases between them. In germline, CDR1 is SGHAT, CDR2 FQNNGV. The chain's CDR3 is CASSSLSNMDGYTF. The CDR3 DNA sequence: TGTGCCAGCAGCTCCCTCTCCAACATGGATGGCTACACCTTC.

This chain uses TRBV11-2 with TRBJ1-1; tentative D call: TRBD1 (5 bases). This CDR3 contains 16 residues. Germline CDR1 reads SGHAT; CDR2 reads FQNNGV. Trimming left V 1 base short and J 3 bases short, with 15 bases between. CDR3: CASSLGQGNYYTEAFF. The CDR3 nucleotides are TGTGCCAGCAGCTTAGGGCAGGGAAATTATTACACTGAAGCTTTCTTT. Based on the CDR3 plus reference TRBV11-2 and TRBJ1-1, the full variable domain is EAGVAQSPRYKIIEKRQSVAFWCNPISGHATLYWYQQILGQGPKLLIQFQNNGVVDDSQLPKDRFSAERLKGVDSTLKIQPAKLEDSAVYLCASSLGQGNYYTEAFFGQGTRLTVV.

The rearrangement links TRBV6-9 to TRBJ2-1; TRBD1 agrees at 7 bases. The germline V gene encodes CDR1 MNHGY and CDR2 SVAAGI. The CDR3 contains 13 residues. J was trimmed by 5 bases and V by 8 bases; bases with no gene match: 6. Here the CDR3 DNA reads TGTGCCAGCTCCACGGACAGGCACAATGAGCAGTTCTTC. It codes for CASSTDRHNEQFF.

CDR3 nucleotide sequence: TGTGCCAGCAGCGGGGACAGGAGAGTCTCTGAAGCTTTCTTT. This gives the protein CASSGDRRVSEAFF. The J gene is TRBJ1-1, the V gene TRBV2, with TRBD1 identical over 8 bases. The CDR3 is 14 residues long. CDR1 is SNHLY and CDR2 is FYNNEI in the germline V gene. With 6 bases clipped from V and 6 bases from J, the junction kept 9 bases outside the gene matches.

This rearrangement joins TRBV7-9 to TRBJ1-1; D is unresolved. The V gene's germline CDR1 is SEHNR and CDR2 FQNEAQ (reference sequence). The CDR3 is 12 amino acids. Trimming removed 3 bases from V and 4 bases from J, with 6 bases in between. CDR3 sequence: CASSLRATEAFF. CDR3 nucleotide sequence: TGTGCCAGCAGCTTGAGGGCCACTGAAGCTTTCTTT.

CDR3 in amino acids: CAIRPTVGRSKGINYGYTF. The CDR3 region has the DNA TGTGCCATCAGACCCACGGTGGGGCGGTCGAAGGGGATAAACTATGGCTACACCTTC. The chain couples TRBV10-3 to TRBJ1-2; a weak D match, TRBD1 (5 bases). The CDR3 length is 19 residues. Deletions cut 6 bases from V and 2 bases from J, with 28 bases between. Germline V lookup: CDR1 ENHRY, CDR2 SYGVKD.

The chain combines TRBV4-1 with TRBJ2-3, with TRBD2 identical over 8 bases. After removal of 2 bases from V and 6 bases from J, the junction contained 10 bases not matched to a gene. The V gene's germline CDR1 is MGHRA and CDR2 YSYEKL. The CDR3 contains 16 residues. The CDR3 loop is CASSQKIGLAGDTQYF. The CDR3 bases are TGCGCCAGCAGCCAAAAGATAGGACTAGCAGGGGATACGCAGTATTTT.

V gene TRBV19 combines with J gene TRBJ1-1; 7 bases agree with TRBD1. The J segment lost 3 bases and the V segment lost 6 bases, leaving 7 bases of the junction unmatched. Germline values: CDR1 LNHDA, CDR2 SQIVND (reference sequence). The length of the CDR3 is 14 residues. The CDR3 region is CASRSTGMYTEAFF. Written as DNA, the CDR3 is TGTGCCAGTAGGTCGACAGGGATGTACACTGAAGCTTTCTTT.

The J gene is TRBJ2-1, the V gene TRBV5-6; TRBD2 might be the D (6 bases). There are 19 residues in the CDR3. Trimming took off 0 bases at V and 4 bases at J, with 23 bases between the two ends. CDR1 is SGHDT, CDR2 YYEEEE, per germline. In nucleotides, the CDR3 is TGTGCCAGCAGCTTGGCTGATAGCGGAAAACCCGCAAGGTACAATGAGCAGTTCTTC. This sequence encodes CASSLADSGKPARYNEQFF.

The chain uses TRBV5-6 and TRBJ1-2; D not certain. Germline V gene sequence: CDR1 SGHDT, CDR2 YYEEEE. This CDR3 is 13 amino acids long. Deletions cut 0 bases from V and 5 bases from J, with 8 bases between. The DNA of the CDR3 is TGTGCCAGCAGCTTGGGACAACAGTATGGCTACACCTTC. It translates to CASSLGQQYGYTF.

The V call is TRBV11-2, the J call TRBJ2-2, with D unclear. V was trimmed by 2 bases and J by 6 bases, leaving 7 bases between them. The CDR3 is 13 residues long. The germline V gene has CDR1 SGHAT and CDR2 FQNNGV. DNA for the CDR3: TGTGCCAGCAGCTTAATCCGAGCCGGGGAGCTGTTTTTT. It codes for CASSLIRAGELFF.

The chain carries TRBV6-5 and TRBJ1-1, with D unresolved. The CDR3 totals 14 residues. CDR1 and CDR2 (germline): MNHEY, SVGAGI. V was trimmed by 6 bases and J by 7 bases, leaving 18 bases between them. CDR3 nucleotide sequence: TGTGCCAGCAGGTGGGCCAGAGAGACAAATGAAGCTTTCTTT. The encoded protein is CASRWARETNEAFF.

The V gene is TRBV5-8, the J gene TRBJ1-2, with D possibly being TRBD1 (5 bases). Germline CDR1 and CDR2: SGHTS and YDEGEE. V was shortened by 2 bases and J by 3 bases, with 11 bases between the two germline ends. This CDR3 spans 14 amino acids. In nucleotides, the CDR3 is TGTGCCAGCAGCTTAAGCAGGGCCGACTATGGCTACACCTTC. Translating it yields CASSLSRADYGYTF.